A selection of T cell receptor beta chains follows, all from one sample in a study of neurological immune-mediated disorders. TCRdb processed the 5' RACE reads anew with MiXCR; each CDR3 protein has one entry. Among around 32,000 distinct CDR3 sequences listed, about an eighth were seen once. The sequenced sample consisted of PBMCs. All receptors derive from a woman aged 55-70 years in good health. Both conserved end residues are trimmed from each CDR3. Fields, in order: V gene, J gene, CDR3 protein.

V: TRBV6-6
J: TRBJ2-1
CDR3: ASSSDGLSYNEQF

V: TRBV7-9
J: TRBJ2-1
CDR3: ASSPSDSGPF

V: TRBV7-9
J: TRBJ1-4
CDR3: ASSRQRGQQEKLF

V: TRBV19
J: TRBJ2-1
CDR3: ASSIGGVAINEQF

V: TRBV7-2
J: TRBJ2-1
CDR3: ASSLEAESEQF

V: TRBV7-9
J: TRBJ2-7
CDR3: ASSLGPYREQY

V: TRBV7-8
J: TRBJ2-5
CDR3: ASRTAPGVWETQY

V: TRBV18
J: TRBJ2-3
CDR3: ASSPSVTDTQY

V: TRBV20-1
J: TRBJ1-6
CDR3: SGAEGAGYNSPLH

V: TRBV2
J: TRBJ2-1
CDR3: ASRGQATYNEQF

V: TRBV6-5
J: TRBJ1-3
CDR3: ASRGNLGNTIY

V: TRBV20-1
J: TRBJ2-7
CDR3: SAGRTPAYEQY

V: TRBV12-3/TRBV12-4
J: TRBJ1-1
CDR3: ASSPRGGAGTEAF

V: TRBV5-1
J: TRBJ1-1
CDR3: ASSPGVRTSNTEAF

V: TRBV11-3
J: TRBJ2-7
CDR3: ASSRWAGHEQY

V: TRBV20-1
J: TRBJ1-4
CDR3: SARDPGKREKLF

V: TRBV20-1
J: TRBJ2-1
CDR3: SALGVINNEQF

V: TRBV5-6
J: TRBJ1-5
CDR3: ASSFMGQCNQPQR

V: TRBV5-1
J: TRBJ1-5
CDR3: ASRQDSNQPQH

V: TRBV20-1
J: TRBJ2-1
CDR3: SGLSYNEQF

V: TRBV5-1
J: TRBJ1-3
CDR3: ASSWDSAGNTIY

V: TRBV11-2
J: TRBJ2-4
CDR3: ASSPAGLAGGLAKNIQY

V: TRBV7-9
J: TRBJ1-1
CDR3: ASSLGGALNTEAF

V: TRBV7-9
J: TRBJ1-1
CDR3: ASSRTEYYTEAF

V: TRBV5-6
J: TRBJ1-1
CDR3: ASWTGGFRYNTEAF

V: TRBV7-6
J: TRBJ2-2
CDR3: ASSPGGASTGELF

V: TRBV9
J: TRBJ1-6
CDR3: ASSLAGGGGNNSPLH

V: TRBV12-3/TRBV12-4
J: TRBJ1-2
CDR3: ASSPRVLERGYT

V: TRBV20-1
J: TRBJ1-1
CDR3: SASIDRGGTEAF

V: TRBV6-2/TRBV6-3
J: TRBJ1-1
CDR3: ASTIEAF

V: TRBV12-3/TRBV12-4
J: TRBJ2-2
CDR3: ASRVFTGELF

V: TRBV3-1
J: TRBJ1-4
CDR3: ASGQQGGHSEKLF

V: TRBV6-2/TRBV6-3
J: TRBJ1-4
CDR3: ASSYIGTVNEKLF

V: TRBV20-1
J: TRBJ2-3
CDR3: SARDRVLTDTQY

V: TRBV20-1
J: TRBJ2-1
CDR3: SASATGGIFEQF

V: TRBV28
J: TRBJ1-1
CDR3: ASSLGGDRRMNTEAF

V: TRBV20-1
J: TRBJ1-5
CDR3: SAQDTVGQPQH

V: TRBV3-1
J: TRBJ2-3
CDR3: ASSRRLATSTDTQY

V: TRBV5-4
J: TRBJ1-4
CDR3: ASSLELGAKEKLF

V: TRBV5-1
J: TRBJ2-7
CDR3: ASSLLLQAGDFSYEQY

V: TRBV7-9
J: TRBJ1-1
CDR3: ASSFRGLSEAF

V: TRBV27
J: TRBJ2-2
CDR3: ASSRRTGLNTGELF

V: TRBV5-1
J: TRBJ2-7
CDR3: ASSLAGRGKWGYEQY

V: TRBV4-1
J: TRBJ2-3
CDR3: ASSHPSGVRTDTQY

V: TRBV6-6
J: TRBJ1-1
CDR3: VSSPPGRSGNTEAF

V: TRBV5-1
J: TRBJ1-3
CDR3: ASSFDSSSGNTIY

V: TRBV6-5
J: TRBJ1-1
CDR3: ASSYSGATEAF

V: TRBV7-2
J: TRBJ1-4
CDR3: ASSLARATNEKLF

V: TRBV4-1
J: TRBJ2-7
CDR3: ASSQGQMGAPGY

V: TRBV11-2
J: TRBJ2-7
CDR3: ASRSIRWGNHEQY